This T cell receptor beta chain was captured in a study of early T cells in non-severe SARS-CoV-2 infection. Study information: Sequencing input comprised bulk RNA from unsorted whole blood; chain pairing was not available. Whole-study results and caveats: Matching with VDJdb favored anti-spike CD8 responses (missing private and CD4 specificities).

The germline V gene encodes CDR1 MNHEY and CDR2 SMNVEV (reference sequence). The CDR3 runs 17 residues. With V trimmed by 8 bases and J by 4 bases, 17 bases remained unmatched. This clonotype was seen more than once but under ten times. The antigen is unknown. Individually, cDNA molecules had unique molecular identifiers attached to them. TCRdb re-called the 5' RACE reads with MiXCR, one entry per CDR3 protein. The sample records about 92,000 distinct CDR3 sequences, roughly 15% being singletons. This receptor was identified in an adult who was a healthcare worker with PCR-confirmed SARS-CoV-2 infection or an uninfected control (not recorded which). The sequencing input was whole blood. This chain connects TRBV27 to TRBJ1-1, with 9 bases identical to TRBD1. The CDR3 region is CASRYLPGQGRGTEAFF. The CDR3 DNA is TGTGCCAGCCGTTATCTCCCGGGACAGGGCCGGGGCACTGAAGCTTTCTTT.